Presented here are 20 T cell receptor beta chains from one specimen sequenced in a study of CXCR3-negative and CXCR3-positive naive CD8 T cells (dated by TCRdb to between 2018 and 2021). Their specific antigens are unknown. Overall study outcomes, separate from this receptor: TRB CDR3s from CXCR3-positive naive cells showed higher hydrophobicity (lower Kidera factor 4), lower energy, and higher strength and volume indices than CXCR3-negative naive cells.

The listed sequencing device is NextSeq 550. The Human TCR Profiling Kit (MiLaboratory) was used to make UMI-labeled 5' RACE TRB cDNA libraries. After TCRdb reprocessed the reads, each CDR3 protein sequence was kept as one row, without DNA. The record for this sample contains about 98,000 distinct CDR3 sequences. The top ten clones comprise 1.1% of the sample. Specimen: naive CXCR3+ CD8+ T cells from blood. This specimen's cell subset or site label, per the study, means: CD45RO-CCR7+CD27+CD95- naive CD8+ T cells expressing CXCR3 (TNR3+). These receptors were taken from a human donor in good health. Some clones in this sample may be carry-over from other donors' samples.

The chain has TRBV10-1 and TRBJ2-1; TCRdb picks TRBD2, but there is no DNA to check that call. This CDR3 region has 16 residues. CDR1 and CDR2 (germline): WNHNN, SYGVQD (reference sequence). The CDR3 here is CASSDGVAGGYNEQFF.

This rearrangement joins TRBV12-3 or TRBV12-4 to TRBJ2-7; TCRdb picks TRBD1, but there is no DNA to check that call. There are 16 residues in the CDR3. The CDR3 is CASSPRSGQGAYEQYF.

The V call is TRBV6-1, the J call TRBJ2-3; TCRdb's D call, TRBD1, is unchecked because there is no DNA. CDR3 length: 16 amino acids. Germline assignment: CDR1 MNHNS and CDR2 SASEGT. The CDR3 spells CASSEAPGGGADTQYF.

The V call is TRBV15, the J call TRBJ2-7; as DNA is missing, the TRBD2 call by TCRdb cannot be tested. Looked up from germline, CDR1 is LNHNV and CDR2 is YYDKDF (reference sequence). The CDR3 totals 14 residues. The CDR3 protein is CATSGRAGEMGQYF.

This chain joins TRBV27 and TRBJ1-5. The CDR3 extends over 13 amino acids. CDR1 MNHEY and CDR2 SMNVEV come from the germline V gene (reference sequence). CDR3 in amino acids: CASSLAWNQPQHF.

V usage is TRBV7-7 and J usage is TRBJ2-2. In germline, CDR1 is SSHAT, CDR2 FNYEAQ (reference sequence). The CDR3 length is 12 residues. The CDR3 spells CASSLVVGELFF.

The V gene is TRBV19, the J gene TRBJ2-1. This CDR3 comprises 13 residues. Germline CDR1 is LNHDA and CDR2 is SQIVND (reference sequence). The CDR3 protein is CASSIAAGNEQFF.

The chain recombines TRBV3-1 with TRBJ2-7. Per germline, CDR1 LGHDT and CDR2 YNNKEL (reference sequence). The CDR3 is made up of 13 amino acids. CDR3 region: CASSQVVGNEQYF.

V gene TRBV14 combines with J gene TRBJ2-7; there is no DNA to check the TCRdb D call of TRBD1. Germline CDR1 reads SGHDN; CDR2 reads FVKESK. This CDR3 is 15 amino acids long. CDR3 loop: CASSTGQGSHYEQYF.

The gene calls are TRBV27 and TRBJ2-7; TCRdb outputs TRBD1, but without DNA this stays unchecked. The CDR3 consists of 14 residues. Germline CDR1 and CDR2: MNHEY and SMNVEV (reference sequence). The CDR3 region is CASSLGTGGSEQYF.

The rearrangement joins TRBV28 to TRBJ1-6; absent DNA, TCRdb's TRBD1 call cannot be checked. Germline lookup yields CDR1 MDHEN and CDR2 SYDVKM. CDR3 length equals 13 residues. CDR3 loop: CASSFPQAKDTHF.

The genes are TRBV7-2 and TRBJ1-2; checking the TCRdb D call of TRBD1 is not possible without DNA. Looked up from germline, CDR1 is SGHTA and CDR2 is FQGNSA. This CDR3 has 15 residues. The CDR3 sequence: CASSLGRFGGDGYTF. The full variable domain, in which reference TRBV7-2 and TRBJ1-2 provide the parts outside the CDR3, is GAGVSQSPSNKVTEKGKDVELRCDPISGHTALYWYRQSLGQGLEFLIYFQGNSAPDKSGLPSDRFSAERTGGSVSTLTIQRTQQEDSAVYLCASSLGRFGGDGYTFGSGTRLTVV.

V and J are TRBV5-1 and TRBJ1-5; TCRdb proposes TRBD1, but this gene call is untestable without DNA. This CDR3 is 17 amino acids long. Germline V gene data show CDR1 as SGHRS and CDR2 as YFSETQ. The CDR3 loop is CASSPPTQGDGNQPQHF.

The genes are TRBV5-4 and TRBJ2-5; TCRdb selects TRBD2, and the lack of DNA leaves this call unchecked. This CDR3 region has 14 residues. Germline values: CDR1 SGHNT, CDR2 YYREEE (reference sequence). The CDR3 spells CASSLSLASETQYF.

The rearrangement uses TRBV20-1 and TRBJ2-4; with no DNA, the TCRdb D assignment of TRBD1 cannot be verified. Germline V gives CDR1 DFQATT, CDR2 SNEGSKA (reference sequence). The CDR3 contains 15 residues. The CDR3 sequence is CSARVDRSTKNIQYF.

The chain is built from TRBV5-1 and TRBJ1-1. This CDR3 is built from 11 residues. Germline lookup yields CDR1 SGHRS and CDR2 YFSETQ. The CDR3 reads CASSENTEAFF.

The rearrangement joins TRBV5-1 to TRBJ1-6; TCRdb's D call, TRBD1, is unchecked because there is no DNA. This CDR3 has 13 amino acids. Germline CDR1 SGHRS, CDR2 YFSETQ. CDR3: CASSLNRDSPLHF.

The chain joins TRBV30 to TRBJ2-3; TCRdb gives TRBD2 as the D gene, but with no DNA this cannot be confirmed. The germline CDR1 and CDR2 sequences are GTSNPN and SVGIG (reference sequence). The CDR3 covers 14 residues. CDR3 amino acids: CARSKAGLTDTQYF. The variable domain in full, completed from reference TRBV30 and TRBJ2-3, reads SQTIHQWPATLVQPVGSPLSLECTVEGTSNPNLYWYRQAAGRGLQLLFYSVGIGQISSEVPQNLSASRPQDRQFILSSKKLLLSDSGFYLCARSKAGLTDTQYFGPGTRLTVL.

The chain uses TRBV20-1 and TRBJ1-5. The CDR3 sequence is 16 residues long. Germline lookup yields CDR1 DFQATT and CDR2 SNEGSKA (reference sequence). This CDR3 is CSARDQEAGSDQPQHF.

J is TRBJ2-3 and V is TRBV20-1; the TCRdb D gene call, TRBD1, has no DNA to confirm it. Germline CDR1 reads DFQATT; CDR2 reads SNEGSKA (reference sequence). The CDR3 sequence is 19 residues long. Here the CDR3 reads CSAFGRVDAARPPTDTQYF.